The next 32 T cell receptor beta chains were all read from a single sample in a study of cytomegalovirus exposure and HLA in healthy donors. Use of 60 Vbeta and 13 Jbeta primers characterized the PCR. Here immunoSEQ multiplex PCR was the method, and the copy in TCRdb shows in-frame clones only, minus some. The sample lists about 170,000 clones, roughly 84% occurring once. The material sequenced was PBMCs. The receptors here all came from a boy aged 2 to 10 in good health and CMV-seronegative.

The chain recombines TRBV6-5 with TRBJ1-1; maybe TRBD1 (5 bases). The CDR3 totals 14 residues. Germline-derived CDR1 and CDR2 are MNHEY and SVGAGI. Trimming left V 6 bases short and J 4 bases short, with 15 bases between. The DNA for the CDR3 is TGTGCCAGCAGGACCTCCCTGGGGCGCACTGAAGCTTTCTTT. Protein product: CASRTSLGRTEAFF.

CDR3 in amino acids: CAWSLDGGPGELFF. In DNA, the CDR3 is TGTGCCTGGAGCTTGGACGGAGGCCCCGGGGAGCTGTTTTTT. The chain links TRBV30 to TRBJ2-2; D is possibly TRBD2 (5 bases). Germline V gene data show CDR1 as GTSNPN and CDR2 as SVGIG (reference sequence). Trimming cost V 3 bases and J 6 bases, with 14 bases left between them. The CDR3 length is 14 residues.

V usage is TRBV5-1 and J usage is TRBJ2-3, with no clear D. V was pared by 6 bases and J by 2 bases, with 10 bases between. Germline CDR1 reads SGHRS; CDR2 reads YFSETQ. The CDR3 runs to 13 residues. This CDR3 is CASTLDNTDTQYF. In nucleotides, the CDR3 is TGCGCCAGCACCCTCGACAACACAGATACGCAGTATTTT.

The J gene is TRBJ2-1, the V gene TRBV9; 9 bases are shared with TRBD2. The CDR3 extends over 16 amino acids. V dropped 2 bases and J dropped 6; count of bases not matched to a gene: 9. Germline V gene lookup returns CDR1 SGDLS and CDR2 YYNGEE. CDR3 nucleotides: TGTGCCAGCAGCGTCCGTGATAGCGGGAGAATCAATGAGCAGTTCTTC. Its translation is CASSVRDSGRINEQFF.

The chain has TRBV6-1 and TRBJ2-7, with 8 nucleotides matching TRBD2. This CDR3 has 15 residues. CDR1 is MNHNS and CDR2 is SASEGT in the germline V gene. Trimming took 2 bases from V and 5 from J; bases not matched to a gene: 8. The CDR3 nucleotides are TGTGCCAGCAGTGAATCTATCGCGGGGGGAAACGAGCAGTACGTC. Protein: CASSESIAGGNEQYV.

The chain uses TRBV5-6 and TRBJ2-2, with 8 bases matching TRBD2. V shed 1 base, J shed 7 bases, and the junction held 9 bases outside the gene matches. Looked up from germline, CDR1 is SGHDT and CDR2 is YYEEEE. The CDR3 length is 16 residues. CDR3 in DNA: TGTGCCAGCAGCTTGCGTACGGGAGGGCCGGTCGGGGAGCTGTTTTTT. This sequence encodes CASSLRTGGPVGELFF.

This clone was counted ten times or more. This chain links TRBV6-1 with TRBJ1-5, with TRBD1 as a possible D gene (5 bases). The V end was cut by 0 bases, the J end by 1 base, with 13 bases between. This CDR3 has 17 residues. Per germline, CDR1 MNHNS and CDR2 SASEGT. CDR3 residues: CASSEAATARSNQPQHF. The DNA of the CDR3 is TGTGCCAGCAGTGAAGCGGCGACAGCTCGGAGCAATCAGCCCCAGCATTTT.

The V and J genes are TRBV4-1 and TRBJ2-7, with a weak D call TRBD2 (7 bases). CDR1 and CDR2 (germline): MGHRA, YSYEKL. This CDR3 spans 15 amino acids. The ends were cut back, 0 bases at V and 8 bases at J, with 17 bases in the middle. CDR3 loop: CASSQEVPGGKQQYF. Here the CDR3 DNA reads TGCGCCAGCAGCCAAGAGGTTCCGGGGGGCAAACAGCAGTACTTC.

V and J are TRBV6-1 and TRBJ2-2, with TRBD2 identical over 7 bases. Germline-derived CDR1 and CDR2 are MNHNS and SASEGT. Losses at the gene ends were 0 bases for V and 2 bases for J; bases not matched to a gene: 3. The CDR3 loop spans 16 amino acids. The CDR3 is CASSEAPSGNTGELFF. The CDR3 coding sequence is TGTGCCAGCAGTGAAGCGCCTAGCGGAAACACCGGGGAGCTGTTTTTT.

The V gene is TRBV21-1, the J gene TRBJ2-1; the table's D call of TRBD2 was not tested on the DNA. TRBV21-1 is listed as a pseudogene. The CDR3 runs 17 residues. The CDR3 sequence is CASSKETGGETYNEQFF. The CDR3, as DNA: TGTGCCAGCAGCAAAGAGACCGGGGGGGAGACCTACAATGAGCAGTTCTTC.

V is TRBV6-6 and J is TRBJ1-3; D gene ambiguous. There are 14 residues in the CDR3. Germline values: CDR1 MNHNY, CDR2 SVGAGI (reference sequence). The V gene lost 3 bases and the J gene lost 2 bases, with 8 bases spanning the gap. CDR3 DNA: TGTGCCAGCAGTTATGGTACAGCTGGAAACACCATATATTTT. Protein: CASSYGTAGNTIYF.

The J gene is TRBJ2-1, the V gene TRBV9; TRBD2 agrees at 13 bases. This CDR3 region has 16 residues. V shed 1 base, J shed 8 bases, and the junction held 6 bases outside the gene matches. CDR1 is SGDLS, CDR2 YYNGEE, per germline. The CDR3: CASSVSTSGGWDEQFF. The CDR3 DNA reads TGTGCCAGCAGCGTATCGACTAGCGGGGGGTGGGATGAGCAGTTCTTC.

This sequence joins TRBV6-6 and TRBJ2-7; 13 nucleotides match TRBD2. Trimming took 2 bases from V and 5 from J; bases not matched to a gene: 6. Germline lookup yields CDR1 MNHNY and CDR2 SVGAGI (reference sequence). CDR3 length: 16 residues. CDR3 protein: CASSYRGTSGKDEQYF. The CDR3 region has the DNA TGTGCCAGCAGTTACCGGGGGACTAGCGGGAAGGACGAGCAGTACTTC.

This chain connects TRBV7-3 to TRBJ1-1, with a possible D match to TRBD1 (5 bases). V was cut by 8 bases and J by 1 base, with 11 bases left in between. The CDR3 loop spans 13 amino acids. CDR1 and CDR2 (germline): SGHTA, FQGTGA. CDR3 sequence: CASSWGGNTEAFF. DNA of the CDR3: TGTGCCAGCTCATGGGGGGGGAACACTGAAGCTTTCTTT.

V gene TRBV7-6 combines with J gene TRBJ1-2; 11 bases fit TRBD1. Germline CDR1 and CDR2: SGHVS and FNYEAQ. The CDR3 covers 15 residues. The J segment lost 8 bases and the V segment lost 5 bases, leaving 10 bases of the junction unmatched. The DNA for the CDR3 is TGTGCCAGCAGCCTCCAGGACAGGGGGCAGGAAGGCTACACCTTC. Its protein product is CASSLQDRGQEGYTF.

The chain is built from TRBV15 and TRBJ1-5, with D possibly matching TRBD1 (5 bases). V was trimmed by 4 bases and J by 7 bases, leaving 17 bases between them. This CDR3 region has 15 residues. Germline CDR1 is LNHNV and CDR2 is YYDKDF (reference sequence). CDR3 sequence (DNA): TGTGCCACCAGCAAAGAGGAAAAGGGGCGGCAGCCCCAGCATTTT. It yields the protein CATSKEEKGRQPQHF.

This clone has a handful of counts. The rearrangement joins TRBV7-6 to TRBJ2-1; 7 positions match TRBD2. The CDR3 runs 14 residues. Unmatched junction bases numbered 4, after V lost 1 base and J lost 7 bases. Germline-derived CDR1 and CDR2 are SGHVS and FNYEAQ. CDR3 nucleotide sequence: TGTGCCAGCAGCTTAGGGAATAGCGGGAATGAGCAGTTCTTC. This sequence encodes CASSLGNSGNEQFF.

This clone was seen more than once but under ten times. The chain carries TRBV9 and TRBJ2-3; 8 nucleotides agree with TRBD2. V lost 0 bases, J lost 5 bases, and 17 bases stayed unmatched. This CDR3 has 19 residues. Germline V gene lookup returns CDR1 SGDLS and CDR2 YYNGEE. The CDR3 sequence: CASSVGDPWGSGKGDTQYF. DNA of the CDR3: TGTGCCAGCAGCGTAGGGGACCCGTGGGGTAGCGGGAAGGGAGATACGCAGTATTTT.

The CDR3: CSVERGGYNTEAFF. The CDR3, as DNA: TGCAGCGTTGAACGGGGGGGGTACAACACTGAAGCTTTCTTT. The chain joins TRBV29-1 to TRBJ1-1; D might be TRBD1 (5 bases). The germline V gene has CDR1 SQVTM and CDR2 ANQGSEA. The CDR3 loop spans 14 amino acids. The V gene lost 2 bases and the J gene lost 2 bases, with 12 bases spanning the gap. Full variable domain (outside the CDR3, taken from reference TRBV29-1 and TRBJ1-1): SAVISQKPSRDICQRGTSLTIQCQVDSQVTMMFWYRQQPGQSLTLIATANQGSEATYESGFVIDKFPISRPNLTFSTLTVSNMSPEDSSIYLCSVERGGYNTEAFFGQGTRLTVV.

This clone was counted a single time. This chain joins TRBV28 and TRBJ1-2; D may be TRBD1 (5 bases). Germline loops: CDR1 MDHEN, CDR2 SYDVKM. Trimming cost V 6 bases and J 5 bases, with 16 bases left between them. The CDR3 extends over 14 amino acids. CDR3 DNA: TGTGCCAGCAGGATCCAGGGCTCGGTATATGGCTACACCTTC. Amino acid sequence: CASRIQGSVYGYTF.

The chain is built from TRBV7-2 and TRBJ2-7; a possible D gene is TRBD1 (5 bases). Germline V lookup: CDR1 SGHTA, CDR2 FQGNSA. Trimming took 2 bases from V and 3 from J, leaving 8 bases between them. The CDR3 totals 13 residues. The CDR3 protein is CASSLLQGYEQYF. The DNA of the CDR3 is TGTGCCAGCAGCTTACTCCAGGGCTACGAGCAGTACTTC.

V is TRBV2 and J is TRBJ2-7; 9 nucleotides match TRBD2. CDR3 size: 19 residues. The V gene end was trimmed by 0 bases and the J gene end by 1 base; junction bases not matched to a gene: 13. The V gene's germline CDR1 is SNHLY and CDR2 FYNNEI. The DNA of the CDR3 is TGTGCCAGCAGTGAAGCGCGGGGGGGGCGGGCCAGACGTTCCTACGAGCAGTACTTC. It encodes CASSEARGGRARRSYEQYF.

Comment on this clone: The junction differs from germline at one of its ends, possibly a read error. V usage is TRBV11-2 and J usage is TRBJ2-7, with 11 bases fitting TRBD1. CDR1 is SGHAT, CDR2 FQNNGV, per germline. The CDR3 runs to 16 residues. CDR3 sequence (DNA): TGTGCCAGCAGCCTAACGCGGACAGGGGGCTCCCACGAGCAGTACTTC. Encoded protein: CASSLTRTGGSHEQYF.

The chain combines TRBV7-2 with TRBJ1-1, with TRBD1 matching over 7 bases. Germline V gene sequence: CDR1 SGHTA, CDR2 FQGNSA. Trimming cost V 6 bases and J 2 bases; bases outside gene matches: 3. The CDR3 runs 13 residues. CDR3 nucleotides: TGTGCCAGCAGGAGACAGGGAAACACTGAAGCTTTCTTT. It encodes CASRRQGNTEAFF.

In its sample, this clone was seen once. The V call is TRBV4-3, the J call TRBJ1-2; D ambiguous. Trimming left V 0 bases short and J 6 bases short, with 11 bases between. CDR1 and CDR2 (germline): LGHNA, YSLEER. The CDR3 sequence is 14 residues long. CDR3 sequence: CASSQDRGSNGYTF. The CDR3 coding sequence is TGCGCCAGCAGCCAAGATCGCGGTTCCAATGGCTACACCTTC.

The chain uses TRBV14 and TRBJ1-2, with a weak D call TRBD1 (5 bases). Germline loops: CDR1 SGHDN, CDR2 FVKESK. This CDR3 is 13 amino acids long. V gave up 0 bases and J gave up 10 bases, with 12 bases separating them. The CDR3 here is CASSQEGRGFYTF. As DNA, the CDR3 is TGTGCCAGCAGCCAAGAAGGGAGGGGTTTCTACACCTTC.

V usage is TRBV28 and J usage is TRBJ2-1, with D perhaps matching TRBD1 (5 bases). Trimming took off 6 bases at V and 1 base at J, with 10 bases between the two ends. The germline gives CDR1 MDHEN, CDR2 SYDVKM. The CDR3 has 14 residues. CDR3 region: CASSRVGSYNEQFF. For the CDR3, the DNA is TGTGCCAGCAGCAGGGTAGGGTCCTACAATGAGCAGTTCTTC.

V and J are TRBV5-4 and TRBJ1-2, with 7 nucleotides matching TRBD1. The CDR3 has 15 residues. Germline CDR1 is SGHNT and CDR2 is YYREEE (reference sequence). V shed 4 bases, J shed 8 bases, and the junction held 14 bases outside the gene matches. CDR3 DNA sequence: TGTGCCAGCAGCCACACCGACGAGGGGGCGGCGGGCTACACCTTC. Protein: CASSHTDEGAAGYTF.

The chain is built from TRBV15 and TRBJ2-1, with D unclear. With 2 bases removed from V and 7 bases from J, the gap between germline ends came to 3 bases. The CDR3 sequence is 11 residues long. The V gene's germline CDR1 is LNHNV and CDR2 YYDKDF (reference sequence). The CDR3 region has the DNA TGTGCCACCAGCAGATTAAATGAGCAGTTCTTC. Residues: CATSRLNEQFF.

This chain links TRBV4-1 with TRBJ2-5, with D perhaps matching TRBD2 (8 bases). The CDR3 has 15 amino acids. The V gene's germline CDR1 is MGHRA and CDR2 YSYEKL. The germline V and J ends were trimmed by 5 bases and 3 bases, with 16 bases remaining between them. The CDR3 reads CASSVGRGLEETQYF. The CDR3 nucleotides are TGCGCCAGCAGCGTCGGGAGGGGGCTTGAAGAGACCCAGTACTTC.

This chain joins TRBV27 and TRBJ1-6; no definite D call. CDR1 and CDR2 from the germline V gene are MNHEY and SMNVEV (reference sequence). This CDR3 contains 13 residues. Trimming took off 3 bases at V and 10 bases at J, with 10 bases between the two ends. The chain's CDR3 is CASSFPGDSPLHF. The CDR3 region has the DNA TGTGCCAGCAGTTTCCCCGGAGACTCACCCCTCCACTTT.

The rearrangement links TRBV5-1 to TRBJ2-7; 8 positions agree with TRBD1. The CDR3 is 14 amino acids. V dropped 3 bases and J dropped 3; count of bases not matched to a gene: 5. Germline CDR1 is SGHRS and CDR2 is YFSETQ. DNA of the CDR3: TGCGCCAGCAGCTCGGGACAGGACTTCTACGAGCAGTACTTC. Translated: CASSSGQDFYEQYF.